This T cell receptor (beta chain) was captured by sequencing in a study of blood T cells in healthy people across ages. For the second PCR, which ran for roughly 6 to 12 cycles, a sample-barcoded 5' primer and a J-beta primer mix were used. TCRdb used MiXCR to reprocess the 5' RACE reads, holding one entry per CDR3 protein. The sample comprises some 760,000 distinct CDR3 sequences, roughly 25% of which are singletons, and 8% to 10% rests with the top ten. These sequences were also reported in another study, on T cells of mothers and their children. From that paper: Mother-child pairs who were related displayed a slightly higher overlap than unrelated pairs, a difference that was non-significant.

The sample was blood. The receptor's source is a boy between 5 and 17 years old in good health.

For the CDR3, the DNA is TGTGCCAGCAGTTTATCAGCCGGCGGTGGCTACACCTTC. It specifies CASSLSAGGGYTF. The V and J genes are TRBV12-3 or TRBV12-4 and TRBJ1-2, with D hard to call. CDR3 length: 13 amino acids. V was clipped by 2 bases and J by 7 bases, with 11 bases between them.